The clone carrying this T cell receptor beta chain came up many times. The source of the sample is a study of patients and donors after allogeneic stem cell transplantation. There are 14 residues in the CDR3. J lost 8 bases, V lost 7 bases, and 10 bases had no gene match. Via MiXCR, TCRdb re-called the RT-PCR reads, giving one row per CDR3 protein. The sample lists some 960,000 distinct CDR3 sequences, roughly 18% occurring once. The receptor comes from a human donor who was either an allogeneic HSCT recipient or a stem cell or donor lymphocyte infusion donor (not recorded which). It is not recorded whose cells these are; they may come from a transplant donor. The source material was blood, either unsorted or a sorted T cell fraction (not recorded which). The chain employs TRBV12-3 or TRBV12-4 and TRBJ2-3; 9 bases map to TRBD2. In DNA form, the CDR3 reads TGTGCCAGCACTACTAGCGGGTATGGTGTTACGCAGTATTTT. As protein: CASTTSGYGVTQYF.